This T cell receptor (beta chain) was captured in a study of cytomegalovirus exposure and HLA in healthy donors. Study-level results: In a later analysis, TCR beta V- and J-gene trimming was associated with a missense DCLRE1C variant.

On this clone: Its specificity is not known.

Primers included in the PCR were 60 Vbeta and 13 Jbeta primers. Method: immunoSEQ multiplex PCR; TCRdb's copy keeps in-frame clones and lacks some. Here the sample spans fewer than 200,000 clones, around 78% being singletons. CDR1 is SGHNT, CDR2 YENEEA, per germline. The CDR3 is 15 residues long. V lost 5 bases and J 5 bases, leaving 18 bases between the germline ends. The sequence was collected from a woman aged 25 to 39 in good health and CMV-seropositive. V usage is TRBV11-3 and J usage is TRBJ2-5, with D possibly being TRBD1 (5 bases). Sequencing was done on a sample of PBMCs. Here the CDR3 reads CASSEQTVHGETQYF. The DNA of the CDR3 is TGTGCCAGCAGCGAACAGACAGTACACGGGGAGACCCAGTACTTC.